This entry lists 20 T cell receptor beta chains sequenced from one sample in a study of blood T cells in healthy people across ages. With a J-beta primer mix and a sample-barcoded 5' primer, a second PCR ran roughly 6 to 11 cycles. TCRdb used MiXCR to reprocess the 5' RACE reads, holding one entry per CDR3 protein. This table has 1.4 million or so distinct CDR3 sequences, roughly 43% appearing once. Material for sequencing was blood. Receptors originate from a woman aged 18-35 years in good health.

J is TRBJ1-1 and V is TRBV5-1; the match to TRBD1 covers 10 bases. CDR1 and CDR2 (germline): SGHRS, YFSETQ. V lost 7 bases to trimming and J lost 4 bases; unmatched junction nucleotides: 7. CDR3 length: 14 amino acids. The DNA for the CDR3 is TGCGCCAGCGGACAGGGACAGGGGATCACTGAAGCTTTCTTT. Amino acid sequence: CASGQGQGITEAFF.

This chain links TRBV3-1 with TRBJ1-2; possibly TRBD1 for D (5 bases). Germline CDR1 is LGHDT and CDR2 is YNNKEL (reference sequence). This CDR3 region has 17 residues. Trimming removed 0 bases from V and 3 bases from J, with 17 bases in between. CDR3 coding DNA: TGTGCCAGCAGCCAAGAGCCATTTGGGGGGGGAGACTATGGCTACACCTTC. It encodes CASSQEPFGGGDYGYTF.

With regard to this clonotype: Compared with germline, one end of the junction differs, possibly owing to a read error. The rearrangement uses TRBV6-2 or TRBV6-3 and TRBJ2-3; D perhaps matches TRBD1 (6 bases). CDR1 is MNHEY, CDR2 SVGEGT, per germline. The CDR3 has 14 amino acids. CDR3 region: CASSYLQGLGTQYF. CDR3 DNA sequence: TGCGCCAGCAGTTATCTACAGGGTCTCGGTACGCAGTATTTT.

This clonotype was observed a few times. The chain joins TRBV7-9 to TRBJ2-4; D unresolved. Germline-derived CDR1 and CDR2 are SEHNR and FQNEAQ (reference sequence). The CDR3 totals 17 residues. V was shortened by 6 bases and J by 3 bases, with 21 bases between the two germline ends. The CDR3, as DNA: TGTGCCAGCAGGCCCCACGGAGAAGGGTGGGGCAAAAACATTCAGTACTTC. Translation: CASRPHGEGWGKNIQYF.

With regard to this clonotype: A much larger clone differs from this one at a single base, so this may be a read error. This chain connects TRBV4-1 to TRBJ2-5, with 7 positions matching TRBD1. This CDR3 is built from 14 residues. Germline V gene sequence: CDR1 MGHRA, CDR2 YSYEKL. DNA of the CDR3: TGCGCCAACAGCCAATCGGGACAGATAGAGACCCAGTACTTC. This gives the protein CANSQSGQIETQYF.

The chain has TRBV29-1 and TRBJ1-3, with 9 nucleotides matching TRBD1. V shed 6 bases and J 4 bases; nucleotides not matched to a gene: 10. The CDR3 runs 15 residues. Germline values: CDR1 SQVTM, CDR2 ANQGSEA. CDR3 bases: TGCAGCGTGAACCCCGGACAGGGGCGGGGAAACACCATATATTTT. Residues: CSVNPGQGRGNTIYF.

This clonotype occurred a few times. The V gene is TRBV2, the J gene TRBJ1-2; the D is unclear. V lost 4 bases to trimming and J lost 5 bases, with 14 bases between them. The length of the CDR3 is 14 residues. CDR1 and CDR2 from the germline V gene are SNHLY and FYNNEI. CDR3 loop: CASSVFGGGYGYTF. The DNA for the CDR3 is TGTGCCAGCAGTGTGTTCGGAGGAGGGTATGGCTACACCTTC. Looking up the rest from reference TRBV2 and TRBJ1-2 gives the full variable domain: EPEVTQTPSHQVTQMGQEVILRCVPISNHLYFYWYRQILGQKVEFLVSFYNNEISEKSEIFDDQFSVERPDGSNFTLKIRSTKLEDSAMYFCASSVFGGGYGYTFGSGTRLTVV.

The sample holds one count of this clonotype. The rearrangement uses TRBV4-3 and TRBJ1-5; tentative D call: TRBD1 (6 bases). The V and J ends lost 0 bases and 6 bases respectively, with 12 bases between them. Germline CDR1 and CDR2: LGHNA and YSLEER. This CDR3 has 15 residues. The CDR3 loop reads CASSQDALGGQPQHF. DNA of the CDR3: TGCGCCAGCAGCCAAGATGCGCTAGGGGGTCAGCCCCAGCATTTT.

The V and J genes are TRBV6-5 and TRBJ2-5, with D maybe TRBD2 (5 bases). V lost 2 bases and J lost 2, with 12 bases in between. The CDR3 extends over 15 amino acids. Germline V gives CDR1 MNHEY, CDR2 SVGAGI. The CDR3 bases are TGTGCCAGCAGTTACCAAAATGGAGGACAAGAGACCCAGTACTTC. This sequence encodes CASSYQNGGQETQYF.

This clonotype was observed a few times. The chain is built from TRBV29-1 and TRBJ2-7, with D uncertain. V lost 1 base, J lost 2 bases, and 6 bases lay in between. This CDR3 is built from 12 residues. The V gene's germline CDR1 is SQVTM and CDR2 ANQGSEA. The CDR3 sequence: CSVEGNTYEQYF. In DNA form, the CDR3 reads TGCAGCGTTGAAGGTAATACCTACGAGCAGTACTTC.

This clonotype appeared a few times. CDR3 in amino acids: CSAVRSSGYNEQFF. The CDR3 coding sequence is TGCAGTGCTGTTCGGTCTAGCGGCTACAATGAGCAGTTCTTC. V and J are TRBV20-1 and TRBJ2-1; 7 bases map to TRBD2. The CDR3 length is 14 residues. Germline V gene data show CDR1 as DFQATT and CDR2 as SNEGSKA (reference sequence). The V gene end was trimmed by 5 bases and the J gene end by 3 bases; junction bases not matched to a gene: 7.

Only a few counts were recorded for this clonotype. The rearrangement uses TRBV12-5 and TRBJ2-1; either TRBD1 or TRBD2 may fit D (5 bases each). This CDR3 comprises 13 residues. Deletions cut 4 bases from V and 5 bases from J, with 9 bases between. Germline CDR1 and CDR2: LGHNT and FRNRAP. CDR3 sequence (DNA): TGTGCTAGTGGTTGGGGGATCCACAATGAGCAGTTCTTC. Residues: CASGWGIHNEQFF.

There are a few counts of this clonotype. V and J are TRBV6-2 or TRBV6-3 and TRBJ2-3; 7 bases map to TRBD2. Germline V gene sequence: CDR1 MNHEY, CDR2 SVGEGT. The CDR3 covers 16 residues. The trim removed 5 bases at V and 4 bases at J, leaving 12 bases unmatched. CDR3 sequence: CASSGGKTSRPDTQYF. The CDR3 DNA reads TGTGCCAGCAGTGGAGGGAAGACTAGCCGGCCAGATACGCAGTATTTT.

This chain links TRBV20-1 with TRBJ1-1; D might be TRBD1 (6 bases). V was pared by 1 base and J by 6 bases, with 12 bases between. The CDR3 consists of 13 residues. In germline, CDR1 is DFQATT, CDR2 SNEGSKA (reference sequence). The CDR3: CSARGLGAAEAFF. CDR3 sequence (DNA): TGCAGTGCTAGAGGGCTGGGGGCGGCTGAAGCTTTCTTT.

The J gene is TRBJ1-2, the V gene TRBV20-1; D is unclear. Per germline, CDR1 DFQATT and CDR2 SNEGSKA (reference sequence). The CDR3 loop spans 14 amino acids. Trimming stripped 3 bases from V and 1 base from J, with 12 bases between. In DNA form, the CDR3 reads TGCAGTGCTAGGGCAGGAGCTAATAACTATGGCTACACCTTC. It yields the protein CSARAGANNYGYTF.

This clonotype was counted between two and nine times. The genes are TRBV20-1 and TRBJ1-2, with 7 bases that match TRBD1. V was clipped by 4 bases and J by 2 bases; unmatched bases: 10. From germline, CDR1 is DFQATT and CDR2 SNEGSKA (reference sequence). The CDR3 consists of 15 residues. The CDR3 loop is CSANWPGGENYGYTF. The CDR3 nucleotides are TGCAGTGCTAATTGGCCAGGGGGGGAAAACTATGGCTACACCTTC.

The chain carries TRBV29-1 and TRBJ2-1, with TRBD2 matching over 8 bases. The CDR3 length is 13 residues. Germline V CDR1 and CDR2: SQVTM, ANQGSEA. J was trimmed by 13 bases and V by 4 bases; bases with no gene match: 12. The DNA for the CDR3 is TGCAGCGTTGTAGCCAGCGGGAGTGTGACCCAGTTCTTC. Protein sequence: CSVVASGSVTQFF.

The V gene is TRBV6-6, the J gene TRBJ2-1; no reliable D call. Germline V gene lookup returns CDR1 MNHNY and CDR2 SVGAGI (reference sequence). With 0 bases removed from V and 6 bases from J, the gap between germline ends came to 3 bases. The CDR3 contains 12 residues. CDR3 nucleotide sequence: TGTGCCAGCAGTTACTCTCCCAATGAGCAGTTCTTC. This codes for CASSYSPNEQFF.

The genes are TRBV12-3 or TRBV12-4 and TRBJ2-5; 8 bases map to TRBD2. The V gene end was trimmed by 6 bases and the J gene end by 1 base; junction bases not matched to a gene: 7. The CDR3 spans 15 residues. The CDR3 loop reads CASSWGAGVQETQYF. CDR3 nucleotide sequence: TGTGCCAGCAGCTGGGGAGCGGGGGTCCAAGAGACCCAGTACTTC.

Worth noting for this clonotype: A single base separates this from a much larger clone, so it may be a read error. J is TRBJ2-5 and V is TRBV7-8; D ambiguous. The J call is doubtful: the DNA matches TRBJ2-1 better. CDR1 and CDR2 from the germline V gene are SGHVS and FQNEAQ. This CDR3 region has 14 residues. CDR3 in amino acids: CASSLGGLPETQFF. As DNA, the CDR3 is TGTGCCAGCAGCTTAGGGGGTTTACCAGAGACCCAGTTCTTC.